This T cell receptor (beta chain) originates from a study of cytomegalovirus exposure and HLA in healthy donors. Study-wide points: The finding came from a later analysis; first-cohort TCR clusters tended to co-occur in the roughly 110 validation repertoires. The classifier reportedly diagnosed cytomegalovirus status with high sensitivity and specificity.

The CDR3 loop spans 13 amino acids. Germline V CDR1 and CDR2: SGHTA, FQGNSA. Trimming removed 2 bases at V and 2 bases at J, with 7 bases between. Data came from immunoSEQ multiplex PCR; TCRdb stores just in-frame clones and leaves some out. The sample lists some 320,000 clones, roughly nine tenths occurring once. Turning to this clone: The antigen remains undetermined.

This chain uses TRBV7-2 with TRBJ2-7, with D hard to call. What was sequenced was PBMCs. This clonotype was sampled from a woman aged 30 to 39 in good health and CMV-seropositive. The CDR3 sequence is CASSLRLAYEQYF. CDR3 DNA sequence: TGTGCCAGCAGCTTAAGACTCGCCTACGAGCAGTACTTC.